This entry describes one T cell receptor (beta chain). The antigen is unknown. These data are taken from a study of T cells expressing NK-cell markers. The overall study: Researchers got TCR beta repertoires out of sorted CD3+CD56+NKG2C+, CD3+CD56+NKG2C- and CD3+CD56-NKG2C+ T cells. HCMV seropositivity marked most of the eight sequenced donors; one was seronegative. Study-wide results and caveats: Once again these clonotypes came out on top in the CD3+CD56-NKG2C+ fraction of several donors.

TCRdb re-called the 5' RACE reads and catalogs CDR3 proteins one per entry, DNA excluded. The sample's table shows 350,000 to 400,000 distinct CDR3 sequences. CDR1 is SGHRS and CDR2 is YFSETQ in the germline V gene. The CDR3 loop spans 14 amino acids. V gene TRBV5-1 combines with J gene TRBJ1-6; the TRBD1 assignment by TCRdb is unverifiable without DNA. The source is a woman in her fifties or sixties in good health. The sequenced sample consisted of blood T cells: a sorted CD56 or NKG2C T cell subset, CD4+ or CD8+ T cells, or bulk PBMC T cells (not recorded which). CDR3 amino acids: CASHIGQGNSPLHF. Full variable domain (missing parts from reference TRBV5-1 and TRBJ1-6): KAGVTQTPRYLIKTRGQQVTLSCSPISGHRSVSWYQQTPGQGLQFLFEYFSETQRNKGNFPGRFSGRQFSNSRSEMNVSTLELGDSALYLCASHIGQGNSPLHFGNGTRLTVT.